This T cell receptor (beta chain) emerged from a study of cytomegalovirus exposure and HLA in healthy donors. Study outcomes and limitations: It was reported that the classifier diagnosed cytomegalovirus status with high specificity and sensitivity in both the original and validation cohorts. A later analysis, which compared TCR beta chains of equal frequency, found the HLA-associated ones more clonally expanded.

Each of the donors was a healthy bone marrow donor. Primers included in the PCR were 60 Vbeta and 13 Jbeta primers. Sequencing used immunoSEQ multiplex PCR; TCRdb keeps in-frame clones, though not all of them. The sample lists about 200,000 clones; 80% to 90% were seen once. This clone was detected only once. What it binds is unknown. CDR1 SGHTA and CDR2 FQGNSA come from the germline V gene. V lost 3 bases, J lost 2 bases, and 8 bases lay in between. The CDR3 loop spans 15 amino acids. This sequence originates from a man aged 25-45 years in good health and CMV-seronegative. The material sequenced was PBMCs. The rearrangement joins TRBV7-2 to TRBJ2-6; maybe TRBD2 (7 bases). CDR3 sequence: CASSFGGPGANVLTF. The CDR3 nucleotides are TGTGCCAGCAGCTTCGGGGGGCCTGGGGCCAACGTCCTGACTTTC.